This record looks at one T cell receptor beta chain sequence and its context. Its antigen is unidentified. This specimen belongs to a study of blood T cells in healthy people across ages. General observations from the study: Greater diversity and more naive CD4+ cells were seen in long-lived donors than in aged donors.

Around 10 milliliters of peripheral blood were drawn from each donor. This CDR3 has 13 residues. CDR1 is GTSNPN and CDR2 is SVGIG in the germline V gene (reference sequence). V was clipped by 1 base and J by 1 base, with 7 bases between them. Alongside a J-beta primer mix, a sample-barcoded 5' primer served in a second PCR lasting about 7 to 12 cycles. Every sample gave at least 2.5 million paired-end reads containing CDR3. Each CDR3 protein gets one entry after TCRdb re-called the 5' RACE reads with MiXCR. The table lists 700,000 to 1,000,000 distinct CDR3 sequences, 44% of them singletons, with approximately 20% in the top ten.

V gene TRBV30 combines with J gene TRBJ1-1; no reliable D call. The receptor was derived from a man in his sixties in good health. The source material was blood. The CDR3 is CAWSARRNTEAFF. CDR3 coding DNA: TGTGCCTGGAGTGCGAGAAGGAACACTGAAGCTTTCTTT.